This TCR beta chain stems from a study of T cell responses to AZD1222 COVID-19 vaccine. Findings and caveats of the study: White British ancestry dominated among donors, who included more females, and clonal diversity was possibly underestimated. Dominant at 160-218 and 743-854, vaccine-associated CD4 TCRs also spanned spike. Spike-specific TCR breadth and depth rose after two AZD1222 doses. At baseline, seropositivity was found in only a handful of AZD1222 recipients.

CDR1 and CDR2 (germline): MNHEY, SVGEGT. Trimming at V came to 6 bases and at J to 5 bases, leaving 22 bases not matched to a gene. The CDR3 contains 19 residues. A remark on this clone: Its antigen is as yet unknown.

Sequencing used immunoSEQ multiplex PCR; TCRdb keeps in-frame clones, though not all of them. The repertoire holds about 120,000 clones, with around 91% as singletons. The clonotype comes from an adult in good health. J is TRBJ1-2 and V is TRBV6-2 or TRBV6-3, with 9 bases identical to TRBD1. This specimen was peripheral blood, taken on day 0 of AZD1222 vaccination. CDR3 DNA: TGTGCCAGCAGCCACCCGGGACAGGGTCCCCGTGGGACCGTTTATGGCTACACCTTC. Its protein product is CASSHPGQGPRGTVYGYTF.